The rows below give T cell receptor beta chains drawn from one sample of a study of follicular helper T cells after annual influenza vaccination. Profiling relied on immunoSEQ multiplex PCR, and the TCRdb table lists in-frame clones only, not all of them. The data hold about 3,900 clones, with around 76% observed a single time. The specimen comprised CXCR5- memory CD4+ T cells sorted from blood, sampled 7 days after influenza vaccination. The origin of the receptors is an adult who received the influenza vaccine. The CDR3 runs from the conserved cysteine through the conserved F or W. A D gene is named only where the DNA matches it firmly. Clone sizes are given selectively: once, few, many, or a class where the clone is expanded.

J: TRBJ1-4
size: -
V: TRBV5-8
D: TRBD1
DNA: TGTGCCAGCAGCTTCGACAGGGGGCCAGCGATCAATGAAAAACTGTTTTTT
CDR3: CASSFDRGPAINEKLFF

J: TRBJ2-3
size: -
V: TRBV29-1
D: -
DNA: TGCAGCGTTGAAGTGTTGGCAGGACGGACAGATACGCAGTATTTT
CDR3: CSVEVLAGRTDTQYF

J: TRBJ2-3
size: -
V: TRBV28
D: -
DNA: TGTGCCAGCAGTCCCACCTTTGTCCGAGATACGCAGTATTTT
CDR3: CASSPTFVRDTQYF

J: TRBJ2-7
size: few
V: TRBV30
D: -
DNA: TGTGCCTGGAGTGTACAGGGCTACGAGCAGTACTTC
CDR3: CAWSVQGYEQYF

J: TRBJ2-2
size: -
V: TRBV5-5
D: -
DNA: TGTGCCAGCAGCTCGAATATGGTAGCGAACACCGGGGAGCTGTTTTTT
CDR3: CASSSNMVANTGELFF

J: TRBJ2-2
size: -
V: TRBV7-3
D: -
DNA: TGTGCCAGCAGGAACACCGGGGAGCTGTTTTTT
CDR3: CASRNTGELFF

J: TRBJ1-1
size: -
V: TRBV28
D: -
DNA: TGTGCCAGCAGTTTTAGGGGCCGGGGCACTGAAGCTTTCTTT
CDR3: CASSFRGRGTEAFF

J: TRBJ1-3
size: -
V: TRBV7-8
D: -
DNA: TGTGCCAGCCAGGCTGTACAGGACGTTAGCTCTGGAAACACCATATATTTT
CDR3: CASQAVQDVSSGNTIYF

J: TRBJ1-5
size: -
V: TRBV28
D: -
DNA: TGTGCCAGCGGGGGGTATAGCAATCAGCCCCAGCATTTT
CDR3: CASGGYSNQPQHF

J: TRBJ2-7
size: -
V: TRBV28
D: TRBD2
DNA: TGTGCCAGCAGCCCCATAGCGGGGGACTACGAGCAGTACTTC
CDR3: CASSPIAGDYEQYF

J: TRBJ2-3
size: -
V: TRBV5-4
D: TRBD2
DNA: TGTGCCAGCAGCTTGCGGGGGGTGGCAGATACGCAGTATTTT
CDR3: CASSLRGVADTQYF

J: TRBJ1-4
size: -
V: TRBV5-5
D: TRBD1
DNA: TGTGCCAGCAGCCCTGCCTTGACAGGGCTGGCCGGGAATGAAAAACTGTTTTTT
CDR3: CASSPALTGLAGNEKLFF

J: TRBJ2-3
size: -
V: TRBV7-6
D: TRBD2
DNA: TGTGCCAGCGGGAGAGGGCGGGAGGTCACAGATACGCAGTATTTT
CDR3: CASGRGREVTDTQYF

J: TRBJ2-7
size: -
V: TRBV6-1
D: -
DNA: TGTGCCAGCAGGCTCGACCACAGCTACTACGAGCAGTACTTC
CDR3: CASRLDHSYYEQYF

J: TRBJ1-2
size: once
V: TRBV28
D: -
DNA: TGTGCCAGCAGTTTGACAGAGTATGGCTACACCTTC
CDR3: CASSLTEYGYTF

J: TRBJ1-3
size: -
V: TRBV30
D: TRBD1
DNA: TGTGCCTGGAGTTCAACAGGGGCCAGCTCTGGAAACACCATATATTTT
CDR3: CAWSSTGASSGNTIYF

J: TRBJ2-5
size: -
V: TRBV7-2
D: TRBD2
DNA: TGTGCCAGCAGCTTATCTAGCGGGGGCCGGGAGGAGACCCAGTACTTC
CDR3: CASSLSSGGREETQYF

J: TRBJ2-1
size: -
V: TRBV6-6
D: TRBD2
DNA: TGTGCCAGCAGTTACTCGACTAGCGGGGGGTCGGGGGAGCAGTTCTTC
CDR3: CASSYSTSGGSGEQFF

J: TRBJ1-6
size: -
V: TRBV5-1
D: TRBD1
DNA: TGCGCCAGCAGCTTGGCGGGACAGGGTAGATCACCCCTCCACTTT
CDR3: CASSLAGQGRSPLHF

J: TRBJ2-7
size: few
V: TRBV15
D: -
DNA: TGTGCCACCAGCAGAGATTTAGGGTACGAGCAGTACTTC
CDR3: CATSRDLGYEQYF

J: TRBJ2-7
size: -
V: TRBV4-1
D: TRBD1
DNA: TGCGCCAGCAGCCAGGGCACCGGGACAGGGGAGTTCGAGCAGTACTTC
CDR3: CASSQGTGTGEFEQYF

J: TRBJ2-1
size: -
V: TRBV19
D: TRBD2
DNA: TGTGCCAGTAGTATAACTAGCGGGGGAAGCAATGAGCAGTTCTTC
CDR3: CASSITSGGSNEQFF

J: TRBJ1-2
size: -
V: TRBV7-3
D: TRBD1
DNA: TGTGCCAGCCGAGGACAGGGCTATGGCTACACCTTC
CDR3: CASRGQGYGYTF

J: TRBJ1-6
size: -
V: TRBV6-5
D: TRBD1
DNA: TGTGCCAGCAGTTACTCGAGGACAGGGGGGGGTTCACCCCTCCACTTT
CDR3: CASSYSRTGGGSPLHF

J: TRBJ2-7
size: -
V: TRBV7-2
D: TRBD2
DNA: TGTGCCAGCAGCTTGGGCTCTAGCGGCCCTTTTTACGAGCAGTACTTC
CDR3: CASSLGSSGPFYEQYF

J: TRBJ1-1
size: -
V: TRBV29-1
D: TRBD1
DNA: TGCAGCGTTGATACGGACAGGGGGCCAACTGAAGCTTTCTTT
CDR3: CSVDTDRGPTEAFF

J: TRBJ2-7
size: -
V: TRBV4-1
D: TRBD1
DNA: TGCGCCAGCAGCCAGACAGGGCAAAAGCTATACGAGCAGTACTTC
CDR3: CASSQTGQKLYEQYF

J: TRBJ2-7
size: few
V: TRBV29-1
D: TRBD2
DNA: TGCAGCGTTGCCCTGTCTAGCGGGGGAGACGAGCAGTACTTC
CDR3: CSVALSSGGDEQYF

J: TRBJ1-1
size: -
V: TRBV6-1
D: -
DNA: TGTGCCAGCAGTCGTCGGACAGAGCTGAACACTGAAGCTTTCTTT
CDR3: CASSRRTELNTEAFF

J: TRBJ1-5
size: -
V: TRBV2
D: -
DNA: TGTGCCAGCAGTGTACCCCTTCAGCCCCAGCATTTT
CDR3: CASSVPLQPQHF

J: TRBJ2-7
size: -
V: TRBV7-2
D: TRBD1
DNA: TGTGCCAGCAGCTCTCCCAGGGGGCGTCCCTACGAGCAGTACTTC
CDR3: CASSSPRGRPYEQYF